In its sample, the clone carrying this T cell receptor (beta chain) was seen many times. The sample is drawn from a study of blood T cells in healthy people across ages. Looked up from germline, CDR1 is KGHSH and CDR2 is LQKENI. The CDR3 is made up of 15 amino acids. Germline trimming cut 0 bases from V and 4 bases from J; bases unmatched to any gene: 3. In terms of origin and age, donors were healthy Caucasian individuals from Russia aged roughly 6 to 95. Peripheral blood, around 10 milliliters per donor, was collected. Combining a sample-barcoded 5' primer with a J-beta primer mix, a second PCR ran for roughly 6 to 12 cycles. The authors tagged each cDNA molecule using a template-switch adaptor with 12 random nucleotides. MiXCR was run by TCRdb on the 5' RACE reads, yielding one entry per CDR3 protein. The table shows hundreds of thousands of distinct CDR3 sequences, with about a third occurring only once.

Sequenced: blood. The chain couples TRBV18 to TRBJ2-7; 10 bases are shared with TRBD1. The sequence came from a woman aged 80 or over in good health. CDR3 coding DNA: TGTGCCAGCTCACCACCAATGGGACAGGGGTACGAGCAGTACTTC. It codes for CASSPPMGQGYEQYF.